The 23 T cell receptor beta chains below were found in one sample sequenced in a study of blood T cell repertoires in COVID-19 (dated by TCRdb to 2020 to 2021). Libraries were made using the immunoSEQ multiplex PCR assay. In TCRdb, the immuneACCESS table is reduced to in-frame sequences with V and J assigned. These tables do not hold every clone; where another copy was compared, an unresolved V gene accounts for under half, and the others remain unexplained. Within this sample are 190,000 or so clones, with approximately 86% of them counted one time only. The biggest ten clones account for around 4.5% of the sample. The sequenced material came from PBMCs or T cells enriched from blood (not recorded which). The receptors here all came from a woman in her thirties who had been exposed to COVID-19.

CDR3 sequence reads: CASSPDRPVTGELFF. CDR3 bases: TGTGCCAGCTCACCAGATCGCCCGGTTACCGGGGAGCTGTTTTTT. The chain links TRBV18 to TRBJ2-2, with D hard to call. V was pared by 2 bases and J by 5 bases, with 12 bases between. The CDR3 covers 15 residues. Germline V gene sequence: CDR1 KGHSH, CDR2 LQKENI.

A few counts support this clone. This chain joins TRBV18 and TRBJ1-6; D is ambiguous. V was shortened by 2 bases and J by 7 bases, with 3 bases between the two germline ends. Germline V gene lookup returns CDR1 KGHSH and CDR2 LQKENI. This CDR3 comprises 12 residues. CDR3 sequence: CASSPENSPLHF. DNA of the CDR3: TGTGCCAGCTCACCAGAGAATTCACCCCTCCACTTT. Drawing the rest from reference TRBV18 and TRBJ1-6, the complete variable domain is NAGVMQNPRHLVRRRGQEARLRCSPMKGHSHVYWYRQLPEEGLKFMVYLQKENIIDESGMPKERFSAEFPKEGPSILRIQQVVRGDSAAYFCASSPENSPLHFGNGTRLTVT.

This clone appeared a few times. The chain links TRBV19 to TRBJ2-1, with D unclear. The CDR3 loop spans 14 amino acids. Germline CDR1 is LNHDA and CDR2 is SQIVND (reference sequence). V lost 6 bases and J lost 2, with 11 bases in between. The CDR3 sequence is CASSRSLTYNEQFF. The DNA of the CDR3 is TGTGCCAGTAGCCGGAGCCTAACCTACAATGAGCAGTTCTTC.

This chain links TRBV15 with TRBJ1-2; no firm D call. CDR1 and CDR2 (germline): LNHNV, YYDKDF (reference sequence). This CDR3 has 13 amino acids. The germline V and J ends were trimmed by 8 bases and 4 bases, with 14 bases remaining between them. In DNA, the CDR3 is TGTGCCACCGGTCAACGGTTACTCTATGGCTACACCTTC. It translates to CATGQRLLYGYTF.

The chain carries TRBV19 and TRBJ1-5; D is unclear. The V end lost 0 bases, the J end lost 6 bases, and 18 bases lay between the germline ends. Germline V gene sequence: CDR1 LNHDA, CDR2 SQIVND (reference sequence). The CDR3 runs to 17 residues. The CDR3 here is CASSIDPTTERSQPQHF. CDR3 in DNA: TGTGCCAGTAGTATAGACCCCACAACGGAGCGGAGTCAGCCCCAGCATTTT.

The chain has TRBV18 and TRBJ1-1; possible D gene TRBD1, 6 bases. The CDR3 loop spans 15 amino acids. Looked up from germline, CDR1 is KGHSH and CDR2 is LQKENI. The germline V and J ends were trimmed by 1 base and 3 bases, with 12 bases remaining between them. This chain's CDR3 is CASSPRGLADTEAFF. CDR3 sequence (DNA): TGTGCCAGCTCACCACGGGGGCTTGCGGACACTGAAGCTTTCTTT.

The chain is built from TRBV7-9 and TRBJ2-1; maybe TRBD1 (6 bases). V was pared by 5 bases and J by 6 bases, with 17 bases between. From germline, CDR1 is SEHNR and CDR2 FQNEAQ (reference sequence). This CDR3 has 15 amino acids. The CDR3 sequence is CASSPQRTASNEQFF. Here the CDR3 DNA reads TGTGCCAGCAGCCCCCAGCGGACAGCGAGCAATGAGCAGTTCTTC.

The chain employs TRBV6-5 and TRBJ1-2, with TRBD1 matching 8 bases. J gave up 8 bases and V 6 bases, and 8 bases lay outside the gene matches. Germline values: CDR1 MNHEY, CDR2 SVGAGI. This CDR3 has 13 residues. CDR3 nucleotides: TGTGCCAGCAGGACCGGACAGGGAGGGGGCTACACCTTC. It translates to CASRTGQGGGYTF.

CDR3 bases: TGTGCCAGCAGCTTACAGGGGACGCCCACAGATACGCAGTATTTT. Protein: CASSLQGTPTDTQYF. The chain combines TRBV7-9 with TRBJ2-3; the D gene is possibly TRBD1 (6 bases). The CDR3 contains 15 residues. CDR1 is SEHNR and CDR2 is FQNEAQ in the germline V gene (reference sequence). V was clipped by 2 bases and J by 2 bases, with 11 bases between them.

V usage is TRBV5-1 and J usage is TRBJ2-7; 8 nucleotides align to TRBD2. The V and J ends lost 4 bases and 4 bases, in that order; junction bases with no gene match: 7. The germline V gene encodes CDR1 SGHRS and CDR2 YFSETQ. The CDR3 consists of 14 residues. The DNA of the CDR3 is TGCGCCAGCAGCATCAGCGGGGGCCAGTACGAGCAGTACTTC. Encoded protein: CASSISGGQYEQYF.

V is TRBV18 and J is TRBJ1-1; 9 bases align to TRBD1. The length of the CDR3 is 20 residues. Germline trimming cut 3 bases from V and 0 bases from J; bases unmatched to any gene: 17. CDR1 is KGHSH, CDR2 LQKENI, per germline. Written as DNA, the CDR3 is TGTGCCAGCTCACCGGTTAACACAGGGGGCGCGTCGTCTCTGAACACTGAAGCTTTCTTT. This codes for CASSPVNTGGASSLNTEAFF. The complete variable domain, with remaining parts taken from reference TRBV18 and TRBJ1-1, reads NAGVMQNPRHLVRRRGQEARLRCSPMKGHSHVYWYRQLPEEGLKFMVYLQKENIIDESGMPKERFSAEFPKEGPSILRIQQVVRGDSAAYFCASSPVNTGGASSLNTEAFFGQGTRLTVV.

The rearrangement links TRBV15 to TRBJ1-5, with 7 bases matching TRBD1. CDR3 length equals 16 residues. The germline CDR1 and CDR2 sequences are LNHNV and YYDKDF (reference sequence). Trimming removed 4 bases from V and 7 bases from J; junction bases left unmatched: 13. The CDR3 sequence: CATSTKRRQGPQPQHF. The CDR3 DNA sequence: TGTGCCACCAGCACAAAGCGACGACAGGGTCCACAGCCCCAGCATTTT. Together with reference TRBV15 and TRBJ1-5, the CDR3 gives the full variable domain: DAMVIQNPRYQVTQFGKPVTLSCSQTLNHNVMYWYQQKSSQAPKLLFHYYDKDFNNEADTPDNFQSRRPNTSFCFLDIRSPGLGDTAMYLCATSTKRRQGPQPQHFGDGTRLSIL.

This clone was detected only a few times. CDR3 loop: CASSLARGFADIQYF. The CDR3 bases are TGCGCCAGCAGCTTGGCCAGGGGCTTTGCGGACATTCAGTACTTC. This chain connects TRBV5-1 to TRBJ2-4; perhaps TRBD1 as D (6 bases). The CDR3 is 15 residues long. V was trimmed by 0 bases and J by 8 bases, leaving 15 bases between them. In germline, CDR1 is SGHRS, CDR2 YFSETQ. The full variable domain, with the rest looked up from reference TRBV5-1 and TRBJ2-4, is KAGVTQTPRYLIKTRGQQVTLSCSPISGHRSVSWYQQTPGQGLQFLFEYFSETQRNKGNFPGRFSGRQFSNSRSEMNVSTLELGDSALYLCASSLARGFADIQYFGAGTRLSVL.

The chain has TRBV5-6 and TRBJ2-6, with 12 positions matching TRBD2. The J segment lost 2 bases and the V segment lost 1 base, leaving 4 bases of the junction unmatched. The CDR3 consists of 18 residues. Germline CDR1 is SGHDT and CDR2 is YYEEEE. The CDR3 sequence: CASSLTLAGGPGANVLTF. The CDR3 coding sequence is TGTGCCAGCAGCTTGACCCTAGCGGGGGGGCCTGGGGCCAACGTCCTGACTTTC.

The chain has TRBV4-2 and TRBJ2-7; 10 bases are shared with TRBD2. Per the germline V gene, CDR1 is LGHNA and CDR2 is YNFKEQ. J gave up 4 bases and V 3 bases, and 15 bases lay outside the gene matches. This CDR3 spans 18 amino acids. CDR3: CASSQGKGALAGGYEQYF. The CDR3 DNA follows: TGTGCCAGCAGCCAGGGAAAGGGGGCTTTAGCGGGGGGTTACGAGCAGTACTTC.

This chain joins TRBV6-4 and TRBJ2-3; 7 positions agree with TRBD2. The CDR3 is 15 residues long. V lost 5 bases, J lost 2 bases, and 7 bases stayed unmatched. Per germline, CDR1 MRHNA and CDR2 SNTAGT. CDR3 loop: CASSSRGGSTDTQYF. As DNA, the CDR3 is TGTGCCAGCAGTTCCCGCGGGGGTTCCACAGATACGCAGTATTTT.

This chain connects TRBV9 to TRBJ2-7; 8 bases match TRBD2. The J segment lost 2 bases and the V segment lost 4 bases, leaving 8 bases of the junction unmatched. The CDR3 spans 15 residues. Germline lookup yields CDR1 SGDLS and CDR2 YYNGEE. The CDR3 coding sequence is TGTGCCAGCAGCCCCGGGGGGGGGAAAGCCTACGAGCAGTACTTC. Translated, it gives CASSPGGGKAYEQYF.

The J gene is TRBJ2-7, the V gene TRBV19; TRBD1 matches 8 bases. The length of the CDR3 is 16 residues. Unmatched junction bases numbered 9, after V lost 5 bases and J lost 0 bases. The V gene's germline CDR1 is LNHDA and CDR2 SQIVND (reference sequence). This CDR3 reads CASSAGQGRLSYEQYF. CDR3 DNA: TGTGCCAGTAGTGCTGGACAGGGACGACTCTCCTACGAGCAGTACTTC.

This clone appeared a single time. This chain joins TRBV6-5 and TRBJ1-2; D is unresolved. Trimming left V 0 bases short and J 4 bases short, with 12 bases between. The CDR3 extends over 15 amino acids. The germline CDR1 and CDR2 sequences are MNHEY and SVGAGI. The CDR3 region has the DNA TGTGCCAGCAGTTACTCGGCCAGATCTTTCTATGGCTACACCTTC. Its protein is CASSYSARSFYGYTF.

The rearrangement joins TRBV3-1 (or the pseudogene TRBV3-2) to TRBJ1-2; TRBD1 matches 8 bases. V shed 6 bases and J 8 bases; nucleotides not matched to a gene: 14. The CDR3 length is 15 residues. In germline, CDR1 is LGHDT, CDR2 YNNKEL (reference sequence). The CDR3 bases are TGTGCCAGCAGGAGAAGCGACAGGGGAAGTTTCGGCTACACCTTC. It specifies CASRRSDRGSFGYTF.

The chain has TRBV11-1 and TRBJ1-1; D is ambiguous. There are 13 residues in the CDR3. Per germline, CDR1 SGHAT and CDR2 FQDESV (reference sequence). The V end was cut by 4 bases, the J end by 3 bases, with 9 bases between. The CDR3 DNA is TGTGCCAGCAGCTCCCAGCGAGACACTGAAGCTTTCTTT. This encodes CASSSQRDTEAFF.

The chain has TRBV30 and TRBJ2-1, with unresolved D. The CDR3 runs 13 residues. Trimming cost V 0 bases and J 5 bases, with 8 bases left between them. Germline V gene sequence: CDR1 GTSNPN, CDR2 SVGIG (reference sequence). The CDR3 loop reads CAWSVQQHNEQFF. The CDR3 DNA sequence: TGTGCCTGGAGTGTACAGCAACACAATGAGCAGTTCTTC. The variable domain in full, with the rest retrieved from reference TRBV30 and TRBJ2-1, is SQTIHQWPATLVQPVGSPLSLECTVEGTSNPNLYWYRQAAGRGLQLLFYSVGIGQISSEVPQNLSASRPQDRQFILSSKKLLLSDSGFYLCAWSVQQHNEQFFGPGTRLTVL.

A single count supports this clone. The chain employs TRBV5-4 and TRBJ1-4; TRBD1 matches at 10 bases. CDR3 length: 15 amino acids. CDR1 is SGHNT and CDR2 is YYREEE in the germline V gene (reference sequence). The J segment lost 7 bases and the V segment lost 4 bases, leaving 7 bases of the junction unmatched. The CDR3 protein is CASSRGGQGREKLFF. The CDR3 nucleotides are TGTGCCAGCAGCCGGGGGGGACAGGGGCGTGAAAAACTGTTTTTT.